These 25 T cell receptor beta chains were all obtained from the same sample, sequenced in a study of T cell changes during pregnancy in multiple sclerosis (dated by TCRdb to about 2019). Library generation was performed with the immunoSEQ multiplex PCR assay. TCRdb stores this immuneACCESS table with in-frame sequences only. Part of the clones is absent; in the studies checked, under half of the shortfall reflects unresolved V genes, and no reason is known for the rest. The sample table lists 90,000 to 120,000 clones, roughly 90% of them with a count of one. Less than 0.85% of the sample is held by the ten biggest clonotypes. The source material was peripheral blood, sampled in the third trimester of pregnancy. The source of these receptors is a female donor in good health, enrolled as a control in a pregnancy study.

The rearrangement joins TRBV6-5 to TRBJ1-5, with 9 bases that match TRBD1. The V gene end was trimmed by 2 bases and the J gene end by 4 bases; junction bases not matched to a gene: 3. The germline CDR1 and CDR2 sequences are MNHEY and SVGAGI. This CDR3 is 15 amino acids long. CDR3 nucleotide sequence: TGTGCCAGCAGTTACGTACAGGGGGCTAATCAGCCCCAGCATTTT. This sequence encodes CASSYVQGANQPQHF.

The chain has TRBV4-3 and TRBJ1-1, with no clear D. V lost 4 bases to trimming and J lost 1 base, with 13 bases between them. CDR1 is LGHNA, CDR2 YSLEER, per germline. This CDR3 region has 15 residues. The CDR3 spells CASSPQPVWNTEAFF. CDR3 bases: TGCGCCAGCAGCCCACAGCCGGTCTGGAACACTGAAGCTTTCTTT.

This chain connects TRBV5-1 to TRBJ2-7, with 10 bases fitting TRBD1. Germline loops: CDR1 SGHRS, CDR2 YFSETQ. The CDR3 length is 14 residues. V was clipped by 0 bases and J by 6 bases; unmatched bases: 3. CDR3 sequence (DNA): TGCGCCAGCAGCTTGGAGTGGGACAGGGGCGAGCAGTACTTC. This gives the protein CASSLEWDRGEQYF.

This clone was seen only a few times. This CDR3 is also generated by other DNA sequences in the sample. The V and J genes are TRBV7-2 and TRBJ2-7; the D is unclear. Germline CDR1 reads SGHTA; CDR2 reads FQGNSA. Trimming pared 5 bases from V and 1 base from J, leaving 3 bases between. The CDR3 extends over 11 amino acids. The DNA of the CDR3 is TGTGCCAGCAGCCCATCCTACGAGCAGTACTTC. Protein sequence: CASSPSYEQYF.

Only one count was recorded for this clone. This rearrangement joins TRBV5-1 to TRBJ2-4; D is possibly TRBD1 (7 bases). Trimming pared 0 bases from V and 4 bases from J, leaving 11 bases between. The germline gives CDR1 SGHRS, CDR2 YFSETQ. This CDR3 has 15 residues. Here the CDR3 reads CASSLDQGGKNIQYF. CDR3 nucleotides: TGCGCCAGCAGCTTGGACCAGGGGGGAAAAAACATTCAGTACTTC.

The chain carries TRBV7-2 and TRBJ2-5; 12 bases match TRBD2. Unmatched junction bases numbered 5, after V lost 5 bases and J lost 7 bases. Germline values: CDR1 SGHTA, CDR2 FQGNSA. The length of the CDR3 is 14 residues. CDR3 residues: CASSPSGGASTQYF. The CDR3 bases are TGTGCCAGCAGCCCTAGCGGGGGGGCTTCGACCCAGTACTTC.

V and J are TRBV7-2 and TRBJ1-3, with TRBD1 matching 7 bases. Germline CDR1 reads SGHTA; CDR2 reads FQGNSA. CDR3 length: 16 residues. V trimming: 1 base; J trimming: 0 bases; junction bases outside the gene matches: 3. The CDR3 DNA follows: TGTGCCAGCAGCTTAGGGCAGGGGGACTCTGGAAACACCATATATTTT. This translates into CASSLGQGDSGNTIYF.

This chain connects TRBV5-1 to TRBJ2-4; 11 nucleotides line up with TRBD1. CDR3 length equals 20 residues. V was clipped by 4 bases and J by 0 bases; unmatched bases: 15. Per the germline V gene, CDR1 is SGHRS and CDR2 is YFSETQ. CDR3 coding DNA: TGCGCCAGCAGCCATGATCCGGGACAGGGGGTATATCTAGCCAAAAACATTCAGTACTTC. Translation gives CASSHDPGQGVYLAKNIQYF. The full variable domain, in which reference TRBV5-1 and TRBJ2-4 provide the parts outside the CDR3, is KAGVTQTPRYLIKTRGQQVTLSCSPISGHRSVSWYQQTPGQGLQFLFEYFSETQRNKGNFPGRFSGRQFSNSRSEMNVSTLELGDSALYLCASSHDPGQGVYLAKNIQYFGAGTRLSVL.

The genes are TRBV30 and TRBJ1-1, with D possibly matching TRBD1 (5 bases). Germline V lookup: CDR1 GTSNPN, CDR2 SVGIG (reference sequence). Trimming cost V 0 bases and J 7 bases, with 12 bases left between them. This CDR3 is 13 amino acids long. In nucleotides, the CDR3 is TGTGCCTGGAGTGTACACAGGTATGATGAAGCTTTCTTT. It encodes CAWSVHRYDEAFF.

The rearrangement joins TRBV7-8 to TRBJ2-3, with TRBD2 identical over 8 bases. This CDR3 spans 14 amino acids. V lost 1 base to trimming and J lost 8 bases; unmatched junction nucleotides: 5. CDR1 and CDR2 (germline): SGHVS, FQNEAQ. CDR3 loop: CASSLERGLSTQYF. CDR3 sequence (DNA): TGTGCCAGCAGCTTAGAGCGGGGGTTGAGTACGCAGTATTTT. Filled out from reference TRBV7-8 and TRBJ2-3, the complete variable domain reads GAGVSQSPRYKVAKRGQDVALRCDPISGHVSLFWYQQALGQGPEFLTYFQNEAQLDKSGLPSDRFFAERPEGSVSTLKIQRTQQEDSAVYLCASSLERGLSTQYFGPGTRLTVL.

V gene TRBV2 combines with J gene TRBJ1-5; no reliable D call. This CDR3 comprises 12 residues. Germline V gives CDR1 SNHLY, CDR2 FYNNEI. V lost 7 bases and J 3 bases, leaving 7 bases between the germline ends. The CDR3 DNA is TGTGCCAGCACGGAGAACAATCAGCCCCAGCATTTT. It yields the protein CASTENNQPQHF.

This clone appeared once. This chain connects TRBV14 to TRBJ2-1; D not certain. Germline V gives CDR1 SGHDN, CDR2 FVKESK. Trimming stripped 0 bases from V and 4 bases from J, with 13 bases between. The CDR3 runs 16 residues. Written as DNA, the CDR3 is TGTGCCAGCAGCCAAGAAAGATTGCAGATTTACAATGAGCAGTTCTTC. Its translation is CASSQERLQIYNEQFF.

The genes are TRBV4-3 and TRBJ2-2; D is possibly TRBD1 (6 bases). The CDR3 is 17 residues long. V dropped 0 bases and J dropped 2 bases, with 13 bases sitting between them. Germline V gene lookup returns CDR1 LGHNA and CDR2 YSLEER. The CDR3 region is CASSQDLGALNTGELFF. DNA for the CDR3: TGCGCCAGCAGCCAAGATCTGGGGGCACTCAACACCGGGGAGCTGTTTTTT.

The V gene is TRBV11-2, the J gene TRBJ2-7; 7 nucleotides line up with TRBD2. CDR1 is SGHAT, CDR2 FQNNGV, per germline. J lost 1 base, V lost 8 bases, and 8 bases had no gene match. The CDR3 runs 14 residues. The CDR3 bases are TGTGCCAGCGCAGTGGGGGGAGGGTCCTACGAGCAGTACTTC. Its protein is CASAVGGGSYEQYF.

The chain couples TRBV7-2 to TRBJ2-7; 7 bases align to TRBD2. The CDR3 loop spans 16 amino acids. V lost 1 base and J lost 0; bases outside the gene matches: 6. Germline CDR1 reads SGHTA; CDR2 reads FQGNSA. The CDR3 nucleotides are TGTGCCAGCAGCTTAGTAGGCGGGGGACCCTCCTACGAGCAGTACTTC. Encoded protein: CASSLVGGGPSYEQYF.

This clone came up once. The chain combines TRBV20-1 with TRBJ2-1; TRBD2 matches at 7 bases. This CDR3 contains 11 residues. Germline values: CDR1 DFQATT, CDR2 SNEGSKA (reference sequence). V lost 7 bases and J lost 4; bases outside the gene matches: 1. CDR3 bases: TGCAGTGGACTAGCATACAATGAGCAGTTCTTC. This translates into CSGLAYNEQFF.

The rearrangement uses TRBV6-5 and TRBJ1-4; D call uncertain. The CDR3 runs 14 residues. V gave up 3 bases and J gave up 3 bases, with 8 bases separating them. The germline V gene encodes CDR1 MNHEY and CDR2 SVGAGI. Written as DNA, the CDR3 is TGTGCCAGCAGTTATAGGAGGGCTAATGAAAAACTGTTTTTT. It is translated as CASSYRRANEKLFF.

The CDR3 DNA reads TGCGCCAGCAGCCAAGATTTTGAGGCTAGCGGGGTTGGGTATACGCAGTATTTT. This gives the protein CASSQDFEASGVGYTQYF. The chain combines TRBV4-3 with TRBJ2-3; the match to TRBD2 covers 9 bases. The CDR3 consists of 18 residues. V shed 0 bases, J shed 7 bases, and the junction held 14 bases outside the gene matches. Germline V gives CDR1 LGHNA, CDR2 YSLEER.

This sequence joins TRBV6-1 and TRBJ1-1; D uncertain. CDR1 and CDR2 from the germline V gene are MNHNS and SASEGT. The CDR3 is 12 residues long. The CDR3 DNA follows: TGTGCTAACTCTCTTATGAACACTGAAGCTTTCTTT. Protein: CANSLMNTEAFF.

V usage is TRBV6-1 and J usage is TRBJ1-5, with D possibly TRBD1 on 5 matching bases. The CDR3 length is 15 residues. The germline V and J ends were trimmed by 2 bases and 3 bases, with 11 bases remaining between them. The germline CDR1 and CDR2 sequences are MNHNS and SASEGT. CDR3 sequence: CASSEQGSINQPQHF. The DNA of the CDR3 is TGTGCCAGCAGTGAACAGGGTTCAATCAATCAGCCCCAGCATTTT.

This rearrangement joins TRBV7-2 to TRBJ1-1; 8 bases line up with TRBD1. The V gene's germline CDR1 is SGHTA and CDR2 FQGNSA. With 1 base clipped from V and 5 bases from J, the junction kept 6 bases outside the gene matches. This CDR3 is built from 15 residues. The CDR3 DNA sequence: TGTGCCAGCAGCTTAGATTCCAGGGGGCGAACTGAAGCTTTCTTT. It specifies CASSLDSRGRTEAFF. The full variable domain, its missing parts supplied by reference TRBV7-2 and TRBJ1-1, is GAGVSQSPSNKVTEKGKDVELRCDPISGHTALYWYRQSLGQGLEFLIYFQGNSAPDKSGLPSDRFSAERTGGSVSTLTIQRTQQEDSAVYLCASSLDSRGRTEAFFGQGTRLTVV.

The chain combines TRBV19 with TRBJ2-3, with D possibly matching TRBD1 (6 bases). The V end was cut by 9 bases, the J end by 0 bases, with 13 bases between. The CDR3 consists of 14 residues. Per the germline V gene, CDR1 is LNHDA and CDR2 is SQIVND (reference sequence). In DNA form, the CDR3 reads TGTGCCAGCAGACAGGACCCTAGCACAGATACGCAGTATTTT. It specifies CASRQDPSTDTQYF.

The rearrangement links TRBV7-2 to TRBJ1-1; D might be TRBD1 (6 bases). The CDR3 length is 14 residues. Germline-derived CDR1 and CDR2 are SGHTA and FQGNSA. Trimming removed 0 bases from V and 2 bases from J, with 7 bases in between. This CDR3 is CASSLAGGNTEAFF. CDR3 in DNA: TGTGCCAGCAGCTTAGCAGGGGGTAACACTGAAGCTTTCTTT.

The chain combines TRBV7-9 with TRBJ1-2; 7 positions agree with TRBD1. The J segment lost 5 bases and the V segment lost 2 bases, leaving 8 bases of the junction unmatched. Germline CDR1 is SEHNR and CDR2 is FQNEAQ (reference sequence). The CDR3 consists of 15 residues. CDR3 region: CASSLPGRGRYGYTF. CDR3 DNA: TGTGCCAGCAGCTTACCTGGCAGGGGGAGGTATGGCTACACCTTC.

The V gene is TRBV7-2, the J gene TRBJ2-3; 11 bases are shared with TRBD2. Germline CDR1 is SGHTA and CDR2 is FQGNSA. V dropped 3 bases and J dropped 0; count of bases not matched to a gene: 2. The CDR3 extends over 16 amino acids. The CDR3 nucleotides are TGTGCCAGCAGCTTGACTAGCGGGGCTAGCACAGATACGCAGTATTTT. Translating gives CASSLTSGASTDTQYF.